This TCR beta chain was observed in a study of T cells in Graves' hyperthyroidism and ophthalmopathy (dated by TCRdb to the late 2010s). Context from the whole study: Peripheral blood samples were taken at the time of initial diagnosis, prior to any treatment. A discovery cohort of roughly 96 patients, about 43 with Graves' ophthalmopathy and approximately 57 with stable Graves' hyperthyroidism, was used to find distinguishing TCR V-J signatures. Whether ophthalmopathy could be predicted prospectively was tested in an independent validation cohort made up of 18 hyperthyroidism patients plus 17 patients who later progressed to ophthalmopathy. The 95 to 100 discovery patients were randomly split 7:3 into training and test sets. In addition, the study compared T-cell repertoires in thyroid tissue and in blood from six Graves' hyperthyroidism patients. Following sampling, methimazole starting at 30 mg daily was given to hyperthyroidism patients, and high-dose intravenous methylprednisolone was given to ophthalmopathy patients. The paper describes TCR Vbeta CDR3 sequencing of around 140 peripheral blood samples, made up of some 40 ophthalmopathy patients, roughly 72 hyperthyroidism patients and around 17 progressor patients. The paper as a whole reports these results and caveats: Blood samples also contained most of the expanded thyroid clonotypes (frequency above 0.001), which suggests that blood repertoires may reflect thyroid immune responses. A model built on a 13 V-J signature distinguished ophthalmopathy from stable hyperthyroidism, reaching around 88% sensitivity and around 81% specificity in cross-validation and 80%/75% in testing. In validation, the model predicted progression to ophthalmopathy a median of around 6.5 months before onset, with approximately 71% sensitivity and about 75% specificity. Sample size was not statistically predetermined, and investigators were not blinded to group allocation.

This clonotype has just a few counts. No cognate antigen has been identified for it. The input lacks base qualities; no much larger clone sits a single base away. TCR beta CDR3 regions were amplified from RNA transcripts. The TCR CDR3 was subjected to a first round of RT-PCR using the HTBI primer set and the Qiagen OneStep RT-PCR kit. A second multiplex PCR round built the libraries, followed by size selection and purification. Sequencing of the libraries was done on an Illumina HiSeq2000 using paired-end 100 bp reads. The published analysis was carried out like this. SOAPnuke was used to process the raw data, removing reads that contained adapters or uncalled bases, had a mean Phred below 15, or lacked an exact match to the constant primer or identifier. High-quality paired reads were merged using COPE v1.2.5, and each unique nucleotide sequence was defined as a clonotype. MiTCR v1.1 was used to align the clonotypes against IMGT TRBV, TRBD and TRBJ reference segments. Analysis was restricted to V-J combinations with a frequency above 0.0001, which covered roughly 99% of repertoires. A TCS score was defined as the ratio of F50 (clonal expansion) to E x V (chaos), with BLOSUM62-based TCRdist applied between CDR3 peptides within each V-J. Welch's t-statistics and random forest reduced 500 to 650 V-J features to 13, which were used in a naive Bayes classifier (R e1071). TCRdb reran the public reads through fastp at Q25 and MiXCR, keeping productive beta chains. Each CDR3 protein gets just one entry, which takes the most common genes and DNA from the rows behind it. The V and J calls and clone size come from TCRdb's table, not from the authors' own analysis. For this sample there are around 600,000 distinct CDR3 sequences; roughly 14% appear just once. In total, the top ten clones hold around 7.8% of the sample.

Stable Graves' hyperthyroidism was defined as the absence of progression to ophthalmopathy over 18 months of follow-up. Hyperthyroidism patients were newly diagnosed, had a disease duration of under 2 months, and were aged 18 to 65 years. Exclusion was applied to patients with uncontrolled infections, other autoimmune diseases, pregnancy or lactation. Diagnoses were based on clinical symptoms, serum thyroxine and TRAb, thyroid ultrasound and orbital computed tomography. PBMCs were isolated from about 9.2 ml of fresh peripheral blood by Ficoll-Paque density gradient centrifugation. Trizol reagent was used to extract total RNA, and RNA quality was then checked on an Agilent 2100 Bioanalyzer. Inclusive of the bounding cysteine and phenylalanine, the CDR3 is 16 residues long. Of the read, only the CDR3 DNA is kept; its 48 bases are in frame from base 1. V was cut back by 4 bases and J by 4 bases, leaving a gap of 20 bases between them. CDR1 is given as SGHRS and CDR2 as YFSETQ, both from the germline V gene.

The receptor was derived from a woman in her twenties or thirties with Graves' hyperthyroidism. Sequenced material: blood. Rearrangement joined TRBV5-1 to TRBJ2-5; the best D guess is TRBD1, with 6 bases matching. This receptor has the CDR3 CASSPWVGGSRETQYF. DNA sequence: TGCGCCAGCAGCCCCTGGGTAGGGGGAAGTCGAGAGACCCAGTACTTC.